This T cell receptor (beta chain) emerged from a study of shared clonotypes between healthy human individuals. Study in general: Donors, aged 18 to 49, were a couple of women and a few men.

Some clones are missing from TCRdb's copy, which holds only in-frame ones; the method was immunoSEQ multiplex PCR. This table has 2.3 million or so clones, more than 80% appearing once. This clone was seen just once. Germline V CDR1 and CDR2: MNHNS, SASEGT. V was trimmed by 6 bases and J by 2 bases, leaving 7 bases between them. CDR3 length: 12 residues. This clonotype was obtained from a man aged 18 to 29 in good health. Some clones in this sample may be carry-over from other donors' samples. The chain joins TRBV6-1 to TRBJ1-1; D ambiguous. The material sequenced was naive CD4+ T cells from PBMCs. The sample's subset: CD45RA+ positively selected. The CDR3 bases are TGTGCCAGCAGGGGGTACAACACTGAAGCTTTCTTT. This encodes CASRGYNTEAFF.